This paragraph reports one TCR beta chain. Losses at the gene ends were 8 bases for V and 6 bases for J; bases not matched to a gene: 3. Germline CDR1 reads SGHRS; CDR2 reads YFSETQ. The CDR3 covers 12 residues. The data originate from a study of shared clonotypes between healthy human individuals. Assay: immunoSEQ multiplex PCR; the TCRdb copy retains only in-frame clones and omits some. The table lists roughly 1,500,000 clones, roughly 98.5% of them singletons, with approximately 0.4% in the top ten. The TCR was taken from a man aged 25-40 years in good health. This rearrangement joins TRBV5-1 to TRBJ1-2; 11 bases are a match to TRBD1. Sequenced sample: naive CD4+ T cells sorted from blood. Subset here: CD45RA+ positively selected. CDR3 DNA: TGCGCCAGTGGACAGGGGGCAGATGGCTACACCTTC. Translation gives CASGQGADGYTF. Supplemented by reference TRBV5-1 and TRBJ1-2, the full variable domain reads KAGVTQTPRYLIKTRGQQVTLSCSPISGHRSVSWYQQTPGQGLQFLFEYFSETQRNKGNFPGRFSGRQFSNSRSEMNVSTLELGDSALYLCASGQGADGYTFGSGTRLTVV.